This is a list of T cell receptor beta chains from one sample in a study of T cell responses to AZD1222 COVID-19 vaccine. The method was immunoSEQ multiplex PCR; TCRdb's version includes in-frame clones alone and lacks a portion of them. This sample has some 110,000 clones; about 88% occur once, and the top ten carry around 19%. The source material was peripheral blood, sampled on day 0 of AZD1222 vaccination. These receptor sequences come from an adult in good health. CDR3s include the opening cysteine and the closing phenylalanine or tryptophan. The D gene is left open where the match is weak. A row's size may be missing; if present it is once, few, many or a size class.

V	size	J	D	CDR3	DNA
TRBV7-2	.	TRBJ2-7	.	CASSTGGRGNYEQYF	TGTGCCAGCAGCACCGGGGGCAGGGGGAACTACGAGCAGTACTTC
TRBV18	.	TRBJ2-7	.	CASSLPERPKQYF	TGTGCCAGCTCACTCCCCGAGAGGCCCAAGCAGTACTTC
TRBV19	.	TRBJ2-3	.	CASSTRGATDTQYF	TGTGCCAGTAGTACCCGGGGGGCGACAGATACGCAGTATTTT
TRBV2	.	TRBJ2-5	TRBD2	CASSEMTSEETQYF	TGTGCCAGCAGTGAAATGACTAGCGAGGAGACCCAGTACTTC
TRBV5-4	.	TRBJ2-1	TRBD1	CASGLGGTGRYNEQFF	TGTGCCAGCGGGCTGGGGGGGACAGGGAGGTACAATGAGCAGTTCTTC
TRBV5-3	.	TRBJ1-2	.	CARSLPEKNYGYTF	TGTGCCAGAAGCTTACCAGAGAAGAACTATGGCTACACCTTC
TRBV19	once	TRBJ1-3	TRBD1	CASSETGTGGNTIYF	TGTGCCAGTAGTGAGACCGGGACAGGTGGAAACACCATATATTTT
TRBV19	few	TRBJ2-7	.	CASSIRRDGYEQYF	TGTGCCAGTAGTATAAGGCGGGACGGGTACGAGCAGTACTTC
TRBV9	.	TRBJ2-7	.	CASSVSGGGNEQYF	TGTGCCAGCAGCGTAAGTGGGGGAGGAAACGAGCAGTACTTC
TRBV6-1	.	TRBJ1-2	TRBD1	CASSPRQGVGGYTF	TGTGCCAGCTCCCCTAGGCAGGGGGTGGGTGGCTACACCTTC
TRBV20-1	.	TRBJ2-1	TRBD1	CSAGGQGGNNEQFF	TGCAGTGCTGGTGGACAGGGGGGAAACAATGAGCAGTTCTTC
TRBV9	.	TRBJ1-1	.	CASSVTQLNTEAFF	TGTGCCAGCAGCGTAACTCAGCTGAACACTGAAGCTTTCTTT
TRBV3-1/TRBV3-2	.	TRBJ1-2	.	CASSQDPGPYGYTF	TGTGCCAGCAGCCAAGATCCAGGGCCCTATGGCTACACCTTC
TRBV11-2	.	TRBJ2-5	.	CASSLGLQETQYF	TGTGCCAGCAGCTTAGGGCTACAAGAGACCCAGTACTTC
TRBV11-2	.	TRBJ2-2	.	CASSLVGGHAGELFF	TGTGCCAGCAGCTTAGTGGGGGGCCACGCCGGGGAGCTGTTTTTT
TRBV5-1	.	TRBJ2-7	TRBD1	CASSPENRGYEQYF	TGCGCCAGCAGCCCGGAAAACAGGGGATACGAGCAGTACTTC
TRBV7-8	.	TRBJ1-2	.	CASSLEAGLYGYTF	TGTGCCAGCAGCTTAGAGGCAGGGTTGTATGGCTACACCTTC
TRBV4-1	.	TRBJ1-2	.	CASRASGNYGYTF	TGCGCCAGCAGGGCATCAGGGAACTATGGCTACACCTTC
TRBV28	once	TRBJ2-7	.	CASSSGGFNEQYF	TGTGCCAGCAGTTCAGGGGGGTTCAACGAGCAGTACTTC
TRBV19	.	TRBJ2-5	.	CASSINYQETQYF	TGTGCCAGTAGTATTAACTACCAAGAGACCCAGTACTTC
TRBV11-2	.	TRBJ2-7	TRBD1	CASSLADRVHEQYF	TGTGCCAGCAGCTTAGCAGACAGGGTACACGAGCAGTACTTC
TRBV5-6	.	TRBJ1-1	.	CASSWGAMNTEAFF	TGTGCCAGCAGCTGGGGTGCAATGAACACTGAAGCTTTCTTT
TRBV7-9	.	TRBJ2-3	.	CASSLDATSDTQYF	TGTGCCAGCAGCTTAGACGCCACATCAGATACGCAGTATTTT
TRBV19	.	TRBJ2-7	.	CASSIMVADPSGEQYF	TGTGCCAGTAGTATCATGGTCGCGGACCCCTCGGGAGAGCAGTACTTC
TRBV9	.	TRBJ2-7	.	CASSASHKTLPYEQYF	TGTGCCAGCAGCGCTAGCCACAAAACCTTACCCTACGAGCAGTACTTC
TRBV5-4	.	TRBJ1-6	TRBD1	CASSNRTGNNSPLHF	TGTGCCAGCAGCAACCGGACAGGGAATAATTCACCCCTCCACTTT
TRBV6-5	.	TRBJ1-2	.	CASSRGRTHYGYTF	TGTGCCAGCAGCCGGGGACGGACCCACTATGGCTACACCTTC
TRBV5-8	.	TRBJ2-3	.	CASSQRLVGAFTDTQYF	TGTGCCAGCAGCCAAAGACTAGTGGGGGCCTTCACAGATACGCAGTATTTT
TRBV19	.	TRBJ2-7	.	CATGAVYEQYF	TGTGCCACTGGGGCGGTATACGAGCAGTACTTC
TRBV9	once	TRBJ2-3	.	CASSVGPGGGHHTDTQYF	TGTGCCAGCAGCGTAGGTCCGGGTGGGGGGCACCACACAGATACGCAGTATTTT
TRBV27	.	TRBJ1-1	.	CASRLQRDGNTEAFF	TGTGCCAGCAGGTTACAACGGGACGGGAACACTGAAGCTTTCTTT
TRBV9	.	TRBJ2-3	.	CASSVGGRVGSGTDTQYF	TGTGCCAGCAGCGTAGGTGGCAGGGTGGGGTCGGGCACAGATACGCAGTATTTT
TRBV19	.	TRBJ2-5	.	CASSIGGNQETQYF	TGTGCCAGTAGTATTGGTGGGAACCAAGAGACCCAGTACTTC
TRBV15	.	TRBJ2-7	TRBD1	CATSGQSTYEQYF	TGTGCCACCTCGGGACAGAGCACCTACGAGCAGTACTTC
TRBV6-1	.	TRBJ1-5	.	CASSEEMGQPQHF	TGTGCCAGCAGTGAAGAAATGGGTCAGCCCCAGCATTTT
TRBV11-2	.	TRBJ2-7	TRBD2	CASSLFLLRGVNLYEQYF	TGTGCCAGCAGCTTGTTTCTCTTGCGGGGGGTAAATTTATACGAGCAGTACTTC
TRBV7-6	.	TRBJ1-1	.	CASSLRGDQGAEAFF	TGTGCCAGCAGCTTAAGGGGGGATCAAGGCGCTGAAGCTTTCTTT
TRBV5-5	.	TRBJ1-2	.	CASSLEGYRGYTF	TGTGCCAGCAGCTTGGAAGGATACCGTGGCTACACCTTC
TRBV19	.	TRBJ1-2	.	CASSIWTQVYGYTF	TGTGCCAGTAGTATTTGGACGCAGGTCTATGGCTACACCTTC
TRBV27	once	TRBJ2-3	.	CASSLSPARSDTQYF	TGTGCCAGCAGTTTATCCCCCGCCCGTTCAGATACGCAGTATTTT
TRBV6-1	.	TRBJ2-3	TRBD1	CASSEARTGADTQYF	TGTGCCAGCAGTGAAGCGCGGACAGGGGCAGATACGCAGTATTTT
TRBV15	.	TRBJ2-1	TRBD2	CATSSEGLTYNEQFF	TGTGCCACCAGCAGTGAGGGACTAACCTACAATGAGCAGTTCTTC
TRBV5-1	.	TRBJ2-5	.	CASSLGARQRGETQYF	TGCGCCAGCAGCTTGGGGGCCCGCCAAAGAGGAGAGACCCAGTACTTC
TRBV7-7	.	TRBJ2-2	.	CASSLGTGEYTGELFF	TGTGCCAGCAGCTTAGGGACCGGGGAGTACACCGGGGAGCTGTTTTTT
TRBV10-3	.	TRBJ2-7	TRBD1	CAPLEPGQGRYEQYF	TGTGCACCCCTAGAACCGGGACAGGGAAGGTACGAGCAGTACTTC
TRBV5-1	.	TRBJ1-3	.	CASSQTGSGNTIYF	TGCGCCAGCAGCCAAACAGGGTCTGGAAACACCATATATTTT
TRBV11-1	.	TRBJ1-1	.	CASSLARQREAFF	TGTGCCAGCAGCTTAGCGAGGCAGCGGGAAGCTTTCTTT
TRBV6-5	.	TRBJ1-1	TRBD1	CATQIDRGEAFF	TGTGCCACGCAAATAGACAGGGGCGAAGCTTTCTTT